This T cell receptor beta chain was captured in a study of T-cell reconstitution after alpha-beta-depleted transplantation in children. Germline V gene sequence: CDR1 SGHRS, CDR2 YFSETQ. The trim removed 4 bases at V and 5 bases at J, leaving 13 bases unmatched. This CDR3 spans 16 amino acids. During its preparation, the TCRbeta library received unique molecular identifiers. TCRdb used MiXCR to reprocess the PCR reads, holding one entry per CDR3 protein. The table includes about 250,000 distinct CDR3 sequences, roughly 25% detected once. Overall study findings and caveats: Two months or so post-transplant, alpha-beta T cells reportedly derived from several hundred expanded graft clones. Surviving recipient T cells and intrathymic progenitors accounted for some patients' high TCRbeta diversity at day 60. T-cell counts and diversity at one year following transplant were attributed mainly to newly produced T cells.

A word on this clonotype: Its antigen is still unknown.

This chain links TRBV5-1 with TRBJ2-5, with 8 bases identical to TRBD1. This receptor was taken from a female patient younger than 10 who had a stem cell transplant for congenital amegakaryocytic thrombocytopenia, so the T cells may come from the graft donor. The sample was PBMCs, mostly from graft donor cells, taken 360 days after TCRalphabeta/CD19-depleted stem cell transplant. The CDR3 DNA sequence: TGCGCCAGCAGCCTCCAGACAGGGGTTTTGCACGAGACCCAGTACTTC. As protein: CASSLQTGVLHETQYF.